This T cell receptor beta chain was found in a study of blood T cell repertoires in COVID-19. About the research overall: The United States, Italy and Spain were the sources of the acute and convalescent COVID-19 samples. The analysed material was cDNA or gDNA that came from T cells, B-cell-depleted T cells, or PBMCs.

Assay used: immunoSEQ multiplex PCR; TCRdb lists only in-frame clones, some missing. The sample contains around 23,000 clones, about 89% of which appear only once. The sequence was collected from an older man with active COVID-19. Specimen: peripheral blood.

In DNA, the CDR3 is TGTGCCAGCAGCTACACAATACAGACCGGGGAGCTGTTTTTT. This sequence encodes CASSYTIQTGELFF. The genes are TRBV5-6 and TRBJ2-2; D not certain. CDR3 length equals 14 residues. V was pared by 3 bases and J by 5 bases, with 11 bases between. Germline loops: CDR1 SGHDT, CDR2 YYEEEE. The whole variable domain, remainder taken from reference TRBV5-6 and TRBJ2-2, is DAGVTQSPTHLIKTRGQQVTLRCSPKSGHDTVSWYQQALGQGPQFIFQYYEEEERQRGNFPDRFSGHQFPNYSSELNVNALLLGDSALYLCASSYTIQTGELFFGEGSRLTVL.